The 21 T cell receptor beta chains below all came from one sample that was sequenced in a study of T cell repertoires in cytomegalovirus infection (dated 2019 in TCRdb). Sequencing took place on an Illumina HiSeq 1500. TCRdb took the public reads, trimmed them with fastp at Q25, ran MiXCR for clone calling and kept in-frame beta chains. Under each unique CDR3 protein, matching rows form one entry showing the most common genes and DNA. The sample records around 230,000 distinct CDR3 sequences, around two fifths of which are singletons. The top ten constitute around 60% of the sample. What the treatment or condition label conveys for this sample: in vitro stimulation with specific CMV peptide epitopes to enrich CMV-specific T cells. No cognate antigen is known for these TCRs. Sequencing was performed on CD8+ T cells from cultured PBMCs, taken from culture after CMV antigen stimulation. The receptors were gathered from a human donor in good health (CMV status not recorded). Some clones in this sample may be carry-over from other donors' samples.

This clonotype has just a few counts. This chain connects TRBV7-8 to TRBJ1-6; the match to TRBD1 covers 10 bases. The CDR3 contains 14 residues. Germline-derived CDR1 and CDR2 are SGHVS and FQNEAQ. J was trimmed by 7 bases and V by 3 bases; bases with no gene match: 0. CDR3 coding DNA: TGTGCCAGCAGCTTGGACAGGGGGAATTCACCCCTCCACTTT. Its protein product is CASSLDRGNSPLHF.

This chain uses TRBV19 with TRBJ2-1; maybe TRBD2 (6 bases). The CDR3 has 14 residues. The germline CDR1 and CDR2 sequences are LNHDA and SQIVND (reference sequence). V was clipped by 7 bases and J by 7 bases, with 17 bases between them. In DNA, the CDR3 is TGTGCCAGTATTGGCGGGACTGCCGAGAATGAGCAGTTCTTC. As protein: CASIGGTAENEQFF.

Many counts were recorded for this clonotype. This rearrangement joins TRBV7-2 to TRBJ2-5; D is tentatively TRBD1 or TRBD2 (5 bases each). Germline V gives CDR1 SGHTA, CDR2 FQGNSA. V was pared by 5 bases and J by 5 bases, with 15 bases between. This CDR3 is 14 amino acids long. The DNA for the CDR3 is TGTGCCAGCAGCCGGGGACGGACTTTTGAGACCCAGTACTTC. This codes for CASSRGRTFETQYF. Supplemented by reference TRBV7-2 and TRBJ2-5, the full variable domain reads GAGVSQSPSNKVTEKGKDVELRCDPISGHTALYWYRQSLGQGLEFLIYFQGNSAPDKSGLPSDRFSAERTGGSVSTLTIQRTQQEDSAVYLCASSRGRTFETQYFGPGTRLLVL.

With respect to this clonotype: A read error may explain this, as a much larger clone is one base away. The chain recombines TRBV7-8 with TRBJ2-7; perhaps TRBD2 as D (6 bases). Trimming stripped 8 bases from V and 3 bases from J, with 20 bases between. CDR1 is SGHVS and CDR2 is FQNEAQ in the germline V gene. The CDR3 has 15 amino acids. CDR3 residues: CASAGGIAENYEQYF. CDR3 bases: TGTGCCAGCGCGGGCGGGATAGCGGAAAACTACGAGCAGTACTTC.

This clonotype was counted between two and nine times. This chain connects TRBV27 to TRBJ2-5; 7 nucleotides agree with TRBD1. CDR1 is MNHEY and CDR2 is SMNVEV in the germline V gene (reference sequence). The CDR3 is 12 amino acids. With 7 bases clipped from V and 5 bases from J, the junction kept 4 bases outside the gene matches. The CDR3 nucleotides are TGTGCCAGCACCCCCAGGGGGGAGACCCAGTACTTC. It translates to CASTPRGETQYF.

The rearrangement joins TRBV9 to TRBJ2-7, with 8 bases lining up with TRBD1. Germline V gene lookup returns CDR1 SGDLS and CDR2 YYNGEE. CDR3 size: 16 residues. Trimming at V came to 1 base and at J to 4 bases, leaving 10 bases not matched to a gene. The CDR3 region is CASSVSSQGARYEQYF. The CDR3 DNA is TGTGCCAGCAGCGTATCCTCTCAGGGGGCGCGATACGAGCAGTACTTC.

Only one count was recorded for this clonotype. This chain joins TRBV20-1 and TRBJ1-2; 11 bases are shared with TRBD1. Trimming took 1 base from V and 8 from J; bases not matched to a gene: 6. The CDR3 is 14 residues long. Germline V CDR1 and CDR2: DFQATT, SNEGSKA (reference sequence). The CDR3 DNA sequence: TGCAGTGCTAGAGCTCCGGGACAGGGGGGAGGCTACACCTTC. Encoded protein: CSARAPGQGGGYTF.

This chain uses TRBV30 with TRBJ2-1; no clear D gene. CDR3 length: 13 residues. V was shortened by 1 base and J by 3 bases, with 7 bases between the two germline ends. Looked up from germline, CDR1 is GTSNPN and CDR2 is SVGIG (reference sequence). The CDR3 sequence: CAWSGSSYNEQFF. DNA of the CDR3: TGTGCCTGGAGTGGCTCGAGCTACAATGAGCAGTTCTTC.

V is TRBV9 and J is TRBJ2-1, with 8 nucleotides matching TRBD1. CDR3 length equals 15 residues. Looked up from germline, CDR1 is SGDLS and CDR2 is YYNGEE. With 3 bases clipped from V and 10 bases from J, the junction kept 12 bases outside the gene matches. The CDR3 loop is CASSGTGGSLTEQFF. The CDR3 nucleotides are TGTGCCAGCAGCGGAACAGGGGGGTCTTTAACCGAGCAGTTCTTC.

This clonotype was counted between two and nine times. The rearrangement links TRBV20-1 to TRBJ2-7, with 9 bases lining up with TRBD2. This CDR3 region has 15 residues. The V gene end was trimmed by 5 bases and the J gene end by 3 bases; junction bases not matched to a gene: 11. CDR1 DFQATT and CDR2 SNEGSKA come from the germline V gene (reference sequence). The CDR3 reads CSASSRLAVSYEQYF. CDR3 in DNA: TGCAGTGCTTCATCTCGACTAGCGGTTAGCTACGAGCAGTACTTC.

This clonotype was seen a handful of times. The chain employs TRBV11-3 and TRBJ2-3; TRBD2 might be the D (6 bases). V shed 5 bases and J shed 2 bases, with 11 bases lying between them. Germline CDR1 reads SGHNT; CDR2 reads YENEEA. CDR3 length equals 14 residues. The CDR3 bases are TGTGCCAGCAGCCCGGGACTTTACACAGATACGCAGTATTTT. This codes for CASSPGLYTDTQYF.

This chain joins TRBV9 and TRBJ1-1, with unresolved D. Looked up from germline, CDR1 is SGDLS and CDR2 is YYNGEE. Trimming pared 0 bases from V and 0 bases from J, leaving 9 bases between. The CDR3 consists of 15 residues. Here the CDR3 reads CASSVAGQLNTEAFF. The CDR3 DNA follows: TGTGCCAGCAGCGTAGCAGGCCAGTTGAACACTGAAGCTTTCTTT.

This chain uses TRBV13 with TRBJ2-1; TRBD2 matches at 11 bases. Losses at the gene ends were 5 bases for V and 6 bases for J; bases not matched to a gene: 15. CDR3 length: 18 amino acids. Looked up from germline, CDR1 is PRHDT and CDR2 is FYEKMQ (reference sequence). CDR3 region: CASSVIAGGGSELNEQFF. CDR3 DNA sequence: TGTGCCAGCAGCGTAATAGCGGGGGGGGGTTCCGAACTCAATGAGCAGTTCTTC.

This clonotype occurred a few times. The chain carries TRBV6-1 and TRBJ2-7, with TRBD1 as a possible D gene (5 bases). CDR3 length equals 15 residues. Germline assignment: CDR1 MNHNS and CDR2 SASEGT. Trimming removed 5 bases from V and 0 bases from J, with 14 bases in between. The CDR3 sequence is CASSLQGVSSYEQYF. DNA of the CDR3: TGTGCCAGCAGTCTCCAGGGCGTTAGCTCCTACGAGCAGTACTTC.

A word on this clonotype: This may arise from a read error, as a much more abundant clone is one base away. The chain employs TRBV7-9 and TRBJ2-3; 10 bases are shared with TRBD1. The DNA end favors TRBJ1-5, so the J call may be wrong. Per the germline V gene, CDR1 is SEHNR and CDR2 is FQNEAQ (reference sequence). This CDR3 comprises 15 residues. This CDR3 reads CASSSTGGALDTQHF. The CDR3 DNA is TGTGCCAGCAGCTCGACAGGGGGCGCGTTAGATACGCAGCATTTT.

CDR3: CAWSVGSPTTEAFF. The CDR3 DNA reads TGTGCCTGGAGTGTAGGGTCACCGACCACTGAAGCTTTCTTT. The chain uses TRBV30 and TRBJ1-1; unclear D gene. Germline CDR1 GTSNPN, CDR2 SVGIG (reference sequence). The CDR3 spans 14 residues. The V end lost 0 bases, the J end lost 4 bases, and 12 bases lay between the germline ends.

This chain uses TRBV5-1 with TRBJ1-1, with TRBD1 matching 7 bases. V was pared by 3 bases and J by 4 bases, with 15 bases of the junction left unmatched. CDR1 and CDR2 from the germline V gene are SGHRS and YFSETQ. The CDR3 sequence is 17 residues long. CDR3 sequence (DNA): TGCGCCAGCAGCTCTACCGTAGTACAGGGGCTCGGCACTGAAGCTTTCTTT. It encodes CASSSTVVQGLGTEAFF. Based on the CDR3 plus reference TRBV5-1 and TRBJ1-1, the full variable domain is KAGVTQTPRYLIKTRGQQVTLSCSPISGHRSVSWYQQTPGQGLQFLFEYFSETQRNKGNFPGRFSGRQFSNSRSEMNVSTLELGDSALYLCASSSTVVQGLGTEAFFGQGTRLTVV.

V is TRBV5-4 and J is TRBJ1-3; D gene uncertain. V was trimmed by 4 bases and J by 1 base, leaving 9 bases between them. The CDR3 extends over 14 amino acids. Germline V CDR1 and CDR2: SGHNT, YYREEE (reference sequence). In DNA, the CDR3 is TGTGCCAGCAGCCTGGAGAGATCTGGAAACACCATATATTTT. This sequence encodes CASSLERSGNTIYF.

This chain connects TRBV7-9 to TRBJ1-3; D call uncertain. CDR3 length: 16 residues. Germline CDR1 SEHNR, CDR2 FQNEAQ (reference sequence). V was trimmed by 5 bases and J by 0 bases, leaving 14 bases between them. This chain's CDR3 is CASSPREESSGNTIYF. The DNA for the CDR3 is TGTGCCAGCAGCCCTAGGGAGGAGAGCTCTGGAAACACCATATATTTT.

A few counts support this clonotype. The CDR3 loop reads CASSTGGGSSYTEQFF. Written as DNA, the CDR3 is TGTGCCAGCAGCACTGGGGGGGGGAGCTCCTACACCGAGCAGTTCTTC. The genes are TRBV7-8 and TRBJ2-1; 7 positions agree with TRBD2. The length of the CDR3 is 16 residues. Germline V gene data show CDR1 as SGHVS and CDR2 as FQNEAQ. J lost 10 bases, V lost 5 bases, and 17 bases had no gene match.

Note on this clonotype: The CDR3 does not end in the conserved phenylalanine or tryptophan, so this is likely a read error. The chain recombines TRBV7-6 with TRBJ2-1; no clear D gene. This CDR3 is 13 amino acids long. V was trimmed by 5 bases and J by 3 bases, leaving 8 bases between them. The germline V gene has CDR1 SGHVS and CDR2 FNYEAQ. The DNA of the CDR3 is TGTGCCAGCAGCGGAGTGAACTACAATGAGCAGTTCTTA. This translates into CASSGVNYNEQFL.